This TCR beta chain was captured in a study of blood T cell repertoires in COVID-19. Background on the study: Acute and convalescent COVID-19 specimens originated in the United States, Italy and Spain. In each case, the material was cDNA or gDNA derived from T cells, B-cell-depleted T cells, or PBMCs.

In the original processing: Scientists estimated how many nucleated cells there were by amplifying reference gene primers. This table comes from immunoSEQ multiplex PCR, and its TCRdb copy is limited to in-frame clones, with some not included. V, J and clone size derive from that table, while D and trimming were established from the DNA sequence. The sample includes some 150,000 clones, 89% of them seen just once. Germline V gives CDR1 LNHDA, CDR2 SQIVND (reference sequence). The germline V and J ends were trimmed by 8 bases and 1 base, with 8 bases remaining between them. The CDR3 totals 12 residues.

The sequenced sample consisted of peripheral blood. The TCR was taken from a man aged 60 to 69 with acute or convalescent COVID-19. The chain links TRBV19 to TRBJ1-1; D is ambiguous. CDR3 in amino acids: CASAIGNTEAFF. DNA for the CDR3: TGTGCCAGTGCGATTGGGAACACTGAAGCTTTCTTT. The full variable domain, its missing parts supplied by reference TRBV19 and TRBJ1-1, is DGGITQSPKYLFRKEGQNVTLSCEQNLNHDAMYWYRQDPGQGLRLIYYSQIVNDFQKGDIAEGYSVSREKKESFPLTVTSAQKNPTAFYLCASAIGNTEAFFGQGTRLTVV.